This TCR beta chain was identified in a study of CD8 T cells in ankylosing spondylitis. Comments on this clonotype: What it binds is unknown.

Each CDR3 protein is one row after TCRdb ran MiXCR on the 5' RACE reads. This table holds 670,000 or so distinct CDR3 sequences, 19% found once. The study, taken as a whole, reports: A motif in TCR beta, a set of eight highly homologous variants, appeared characteristic of ankylosing spondylitis blood.

The CDR3 length is 16 residues. Trimming took 4 bases from V and 5 from J; bases not matched to a gene: 9. Germline CDR1 reads SGHAT; CDR2 reads FQDESV (reference sequence). Sequencing used blood, either unsorted or a sorted T cell fraction (not recorded which). The chain uses TRBV11-1 and TRBJ2-2, with 8 nucleotides matching TRBD1. The TCR comes from a male donor with ankylosing spondylitis. CDR3 loop: CASSSFDRGRTGELFF. As DNA, the CDR3 is TGTGCCAGCAGCTCCTTCGACAGGGGACGTACCGGGGAGCTGTTTTTT.